These 21 T cell receptor beta chains share one sample of origin, sequenced in a study of blood T cells in healthy people across ages. Primers used in a second PCR of roughly 6 to 11 cycles were a sample-barcoded 5' primer and a J-beta primer mix. TCRdb re-called the 5' RACE reads with MiXCR, one entry per CDR3 protein. This sample has around 690,000 distinct CDR3 sequences, with approximately 59% found just once. What was sequenced was blood. Receptors originate from a man aged 55 to 70 in good health.

Of note for this clonotype: At one end, the junction sequence differs from germline, possibly due to a read error. The rearrangement uses TRBV28 and TRBJ2-6; 7 bases fit TRBD1. The CDR3 is 18 amino acids. The germline V gene has CDR1 MDHEN and CDR2 SYDVKM. The CDR3, as DNA: TGTGCCAGCAGTTTTCGACAGGGATGGAGCTCTGGGGCCAACGTCCCGACTTTC. It translates to CASSFRQGWSSGANVPTF.

The V and J genes are TRBV6-5 and TRBJ2-3, with a possible D match to TRBD2 (5 bases). The germline gives CDR1 MNHEY, CDR2 SVGAGI. This CDR3 spans 11 amino acids. Trimming shortened V by 9 bases and J by 10 bases, and 14 bases separated the two germline ends. Here the CDR3 reads CASSSSGSQYF. The CDR3 DNA sequence: TGTGCCAGTTCATCGTCGGGGTCGCAGTATTTT.

This clonotype was detected ten times or more. The chain has TRBV28 and TRBJ2-7, with D tentatively TRBD1 (6 bases). Germline loops: CDR1 MDHEN, CDR2 SYDVKM. The CDR3 extends over 14 amino acids. V was cut by 6 bases and J by 1 base, with 13 bases left in between. CDR3: CASSPDRTSYEQYF. The CDR3 nucleotides are TGTGCCAGCAGCCCCGACAGGACGTCCTACGAGCAGTACTTC.

The J gene is TRBJ2-4, the V gene TRBV10-3; D may be TRBD2 (6 bases). The J call may be faulty, since TRBJ2-7 better matches the DNA end. The CDR3 contains 13 residues. Germline lookup yields CDR1 ENHRY and CDR2 SYGVKD. CDR3 nucleotide sequence: TGTGCCATCAATGGGGGGATCTCCTACGAGCAGTACTTC. Translation gives CAINGGISYEQYF.

The V gene is TRBV2, the J gene TRBJ1-2, with D maybe TRBD1 (5 bases). V lost 1 base and J 4 bases, leaving 10 bases between the germline ends. This CDR3 region has 14 residues. Germline-derived CDR1 and CDR2 are SNHLY and FYNNEI. The CDR3, as DNA: TGTGCCAGCAGTGAAGGGGGCTCGGGCTATGGCTACACCTTC. This translates into CASSEGGSGYGYTF. Variable domain in full (rest from reference TRBV2 and TRBJ1-2): EPEVTQTPSHQVTQMGQEVILRCVPISNHLYFYWYRQILGQKVEFLVSFYNNEISEKSEIFDDQFSVERPDGSNFTLKIRSTKLEDSAMYFCASSEGGSGYGYTFGSGTRLTVV.

This clonotype was observed a single time. The chain joins TRBV15 to TRBJ2-6; D may match TRBD1 or TRBD2 (6 bases each). V was clipped by 9 bases and J by 2 bases, with 20 bases between them. This CDR3 is 17 amino acids long. Germline assignment: CDR1 LNHNV and CDR2 YYDKDF (reference sequence). The CDR3 DNA follows: TGTGCCACGTCAGAGATCGGGGGCGCGGCTGGGGCCAACGTCCTGACTTTC. Its translation: CATSEIGGAAGANVLTF. Complete variable domain (other parts from reference TRBV15 and TRBJ2-6): DAMVIQNPRYQVTQFGKPVTLSCSQTLNHNVMYWYQQKSSQAPKLLFHYYDKDFNNEADTPDNFQSRRPNTSFCFLDIRSPGLGDTAMYLCATSEIGGAAGANVLTFGAGSRLTVL.

The chain combines TRBV19 with TRBJ2-5; no clear D. The CDR3 consists of 13 residues. CDR1 is LNHDA and CDR2 is SQIVND in the germline V gene (reference sequence). Trimming removed 3 bases at V and 5 bases at J, with 10 bases between. The CDR3 is CASSMARLETQYF. The CDR3 region has the DNA TGTGCCAGTAGTATGGCTAGACTGGAGACCCAGTACTTC.

This clonotype was seen a few times. The gene calls are TRBV11-2 and TRBJ2-5; D gene unclear. This CDR3 contains 11 residues. Germline CDR1 and CDR2: SGHAT and FQNNGV. Trimming took off 2 bases at V and 6 bases at J, with 4 bases between the two ends. Here the CDR3 DNA reads TGTGCCAGCAGCTTAAGTCAGACCCAGTACTTC. Amino acid sequence: CASSLSQTQYF. Using reference TRBV11-2 and TRBJ2-5 for the parts outside the CDR3, the full variable domain is EAGVAQSPRYKIIEKRQSVAFWCNPISGHATLYWYQQILGQGPKLLIQFQNNGVVDDSQLPKDRFSAERLKGVDSTLKIQPAKLEDSAVYLCASSLSQTQYFGPGTRLLVL.

This clonotype was observed a handful of times. J is TRBJ2-7 and V is TRBV3-1, with D perhaps assigned TRBD1 or TRBD2 (5 bases each). The CDR3 has 16 residues. From germline, CDR1 is LGHDT and CDR2 YNNKEL (reference sequence). V dropped 0 bases and J dropped 0 bases, with 12 bases sitting between them. The CDR3 nucleotides read TGTGCCAGCAGCCAAGATGGGGGACCCGCCTCCTACGAGCAGTACTTC. Its translation: CASSQDGGPASYEQYF.

As regards this clonotype: It may be a read error: a sequence one base away is much more abundant. The chain employs TRBV27 and TRBJ1-6; D remains ambiguous. The CDR3 has 13 amino acids. The germline V gene encodes CDR1 MNHEY and CDR2 SMNVEV (reference sequence). The CDR3 coding sequence is TGTGCCAGCAGTTCCGGATTGCATTCACCCTTCCACTTT. This encodes CASSSGLHSPFHF.

This clonotype came up once. The V call is TRBV25-1, the J call TRBJ2-4; tentative D call: TRBD2 (6 bases). Germline CDR1 MGHDK, CDR2 SYGVNS. The CDR3 covers 11 residues. The V end lost 8 bases, the J end lost 13 bases, and 15 bases lay between the germline ends. Here the CDR3 reads CASARDCQQYF. CDR3 nucleotide sequence: TGTGCCAGCGCCCGGGACTGCCAGCAGTACTTC.

This chain links TRBV20-1 with TRBJ2-5; 10 nucleotides align to TRBD1. This CDR3 comprises 12 residues. V lost 5 bases to trimming and J lost 5 bases; unmatched junction nucleotides: 2. Germline V gene data show CDR1 as DFQATT and CDR2 as SNEGSKA (reference sequence). The CDR3 reads CSADRGLETQYF. The CDR3 nucleotides read TGCAGTGCTGACAGGGGGCTGGAGACCCAGTACTTC.

This chain connects TRBV10-3 to TRBJ2-3; D is possibly TRBD2 (5 bases). The CDR3 is 14 residues long. V was cut by 8 bases and J by 0 bases, with 12 bases left in between. Looked up from germline, CDR1 is ENHRY and CDR2 is SYGVKD. CDR3 loop: CAIQPSQSTDTQYF. The CDR3 DNA follows: TGTGCCATCCAGCCTAGCCAAAGCACAGATACGCAGTATTTT.

This sequence joins TRBV5-1 and TRBJ1-2; 9 bases align to TRBD1. CDR1 is SGHRS and CDR2 is YFSETQ in the germline V gene. Unmatched junction bases numbered 7, after V lost 4 bases and J lost 0 bases. This CDR3 spans 16 amino acids. The CDR3 sequence: CASSNPRTGANYGYTF. In DNA, the CDR3 is TGCGCCAGCAGCAACCCCAGGACAGGGGCTAACTATGGCTACACCTTC. The variable domain in full, with the rest retrieved from reference TRBV5-1 and TRBJ1-2, is KAGVTQTPRYLIKTRGQQVTLSCSPISGHRSVSWYQQTPGQGLQFLFEYFSETQRNKGNFPGRFSGRQFSNSRSEMNVSTLELGDSALYLCASSNPRTGANYGYTFGSGTRLTVV.

V is TRBV2 and J is TRBJ2-4, with D perhaps being TRBD1 or TRBD2 (6 bases each). CDR1 is SNHLY and CDR2 is FYNNEI in the germline V gene. The V end lost 4 bases, the J end lost 1 base, and 17 bases lay between the germline ends. This CDR3 has 17 amino acids. The CDR3 DNA reads as TGTGCCAGCAGTGGCTATGGGGGGCCGAGTGCCAAAAACATTCAGTACTTC. This translates into CASSGYGGPSAKNIQYF.

The genes are TRBV29-1 and TRBJ1-1, with TRBD1 as a possible D gene (5 bases). Germline V CDR1 and CDR2: SQVTM, ANQGSEA. The CDR3 extends over 11 amino acids. V lost 7 bases and J lost 7, with 13 bases in between. CDR3 nucleotide sequence: TGCAGCGCGGGGGACCAAATTGAAGCTTTCTTT. Translating it yields CSAGDQIEAFF.

The sample holds one count of this clonotype. V gene TRBV9 combines with J gene TRBJ2-1; no clear D gene. Germline loops: CDR1 SGDLS, CDR2 YYNGEE. CDR3 length: 14 amino acids. V was pared by 4 bases and J by 3 bases, with 11 bases between. CDR3 residues: CASSIRLDYNEQFF. CDR3 bases: TGTGCCAGCAGCATAAGGCTAGACTACAATGAGCAGTTCTTC.

This rearrangement joins TRBV5-1 to TRBJ2-1, with 9 bases lining up with TRBD1. This CDR3 spans 16 amino acids. With V trimmed by 0 bases and J by 3 bases, 4 bases remained unmatched. Germline CDR1 SGHRS, CDR2 YFSETQ. CDR3 residues: CASSLEMGQGYNEQFF. CDR3 DNA sequence: TGCGCCAGCAGCTTGGAAATGGGACAGGGCTACAATGAGCAGTTCTTC. Full variable domain (missing parts from reference TRBV5-1 and TRBJ2-1): KAGVTQTPRYLIKTRGQQVTLSCSPISGHRSVSWYQQTPGQGLQFLFEYFSETQRNKGNFPGRFSGRQFSNSRSEMNVSTLELGDSALYLCASSLEMGQGYNEQFFGPGTRLTVL.

V gene TRBV7-8 combines with J gene TRBJ2-5, with D possibly TRBD1 on 6 matching bases. The germline V gene has CDR1 SGHVS and CDR2 FQNEAQ. The V and J ends lost 1 base and 2 bases respectively, with 14 bases between them. CDR3 size: 16 residues. The chain's CDR3 is CASSLDAGERQETQYF. The CDR3 coding sequence is TGTGCCAGCAGCTTAGACGCAGGGGAGAGGCAAGAGACCCAGTACTTC.

The rearrangement uses TRBV20-1 and TRBJ2-5; 10 bases agree with TRBD2. Germline loops: CDR1 DFQATT, CDR2 SNEGSKA (reference sequence). Trimming cost V 6 bases and J 1 base; bases outside gene matches: 8. The CDR3 spans 15 residues. The CDR3 nucleotides read TGCAGTGCCTATCTAGCGGGGGACTTCCAAGAGACCCAGTACTTC. This translates into CSAYLAGDFQETQYF.

In its sample, this clonotype was seen many times. The gene calls are TRBV6-1 and TRBJ2-1, with D possibly being TRBD2 (6 bases). V gave up 1 base and J gave up 4 bases, with 11 bases separating them. The CDR3 loop spans 15 amino acids. Germline V gives CDR1 MNHNS, CDR2 SASEGT. Here the CDR3 DNA reads TGTGCCAGCAGTGAAGAGGTGGGGGGATACAATGAGCAGTTCTTC. It translates to CASSEEVGGYNEQFF.